These 27 T cell receptor beta chains share one sample of origin, sequenced in a study of control samples from healthy donors and cancer patients. TCRdb's table, derived via immunoSEQ multiplex PCR, lists solely in-frame clones and lacks some. The table includes 100,000 to 120,000 clones, about 80% detected once. The sample comprised blood. The source is a man younger than 30 in good health.

This rearrangement joins TRBV6-2 or TRBV6-3 to TRBJ1-3; tentative D call: TRBD1 (6 bases). V was clipped by 2 bases and J by 1 base, with 6 bases between them. This CDR3 is built from 14 residues. Germline V lookup: CDR1 MNHEY, CDR2 SVGEGT. The CDR3 here is CASSYDRSGNTIYF. The CDR3 DNA sequence: TGTGCCAGCAGTTACGACAGGTCTGGAAACACCATATATTTT.

V usage is TRBV11-3 and J usage is TRBJ2-1; D uncertain. This CDR3 has 15 residues. Germline-derived CDR1 and CDR2 are SGHNT and YENEEA. The V end lost 4 bases, the J end lost 4 bases, and 14 bases lay between the germline ends. CDR3 sequence: CASSSRVGTYNEQFF. The DNA of the CDR3 is TGTGCCAGCAGCTCCCGGGTGGGAACTTACAATGAGCAGTTCTTC.

The chain recombines TRBV7-2 with TRBJ2-5; tentatively, D is TRBD1 (5 bases). The CDR3 contains 15 residues. The V end lost 1 base, the J end lost 3 bases, and 12 bases lay between the germline ends. Germline V lookup: CDR1 SGHTA, CDR2 FQGNSA. This chain's CDR3 is CASSLGGRYKETQYF. The CDR3 nucleotides read TGTGCCAGCAGCTTAGGGGGCAGATACAAAGAGACCCAGTACTTC.

The rearrangement uses TRBV25-1 and TRBJ1-2; D might be TRBD1 (5 bases). The CDR3 sequence is 13 residues long. Deletions cut 4 bases from V and 5 bases from J, with 11 bases between. Germline values: CDR1 MGHDK, CDR2 SYGVNS. The CDR3 loop reads CASSGGTAYGYTF. Written as DNA, the CDR3 is TGTGCCAGCAGTGGGGGGACGGCATATGGCTACACCTTC.

This chain joins TRBV10-2 and TRBJ2-1; 7 nucleotides align to TRBD2. The J segment lost 2 bases and the V segment lost 0 bases, leaving 4 bases of the junction unmatched. Per germline, CDR1 WSHSY and CDR2 SAAADI. This CDR3 spans 16 amino acids. This chain's CDR3 is CASSESWDYTYNEQFF. DNA of the CDR3: TGCGCCAGCAGTGAGTCTTGGGACTACACCTACAATGAGCAGTTCTTC.

The rearrangement links TRBV25-1 to TRBJ2-7, with 8 nucleotides matching TRBD1. Germline trimming cut 3 bases from V and 6 bases from J; bases unmatched to any gene: 1. This CDR3 is 12 amino acids long. Germline V gene lookup returns CDR1 MGHDK and CDR2 SYGVNS. This CDR3 reads CASSEDRAEQYF. The CDR3 DNA follows: TGTGCCAGCAGTGAGGACAGGGCCGAGCAGTACTTC.

This chain uses TRBV18 with TRBJ2-7; possibly TRBD1 for D (6 bases). The CDR3 runs to 15 residues. Germline values: CDR1 KGHSH, CDR2 LQKENI. V was clipped by 6 bases and J by 3 bases, with 18 bases between them. The CDR3, as DNA: TGTGCCAGCTCCCCCGGGGACAACAGATTCTACGAGCAGTACTTC. Protein product: CASSPGDNRFYEQYF.

CDR3 sequence (DNA): TGTGCCAGCAGATTACCGGGACGGGGGAGCAATGAGCAGTTCTTC. Translated, it gives CASRLPGRGSNEQFF. V and J are TRBV11-2 and TRBJ2-1; possibly TRBD2 for D (6 bases). Germline V gene data show CDR1 as SGHAT and CDR2 as FQNNGV. CDR3 size: 15 residues. Trimming took 6 bases from V and 6 from J, leaving 18 bases between them.

This sequence joins TRBV30 and TRBJ2-7; D possibly corresponds to TRBD1 (6 bases). This CDR3 comprises 12 residues. The germline CDR1 and CDR2 sequences are GTSNPN and SVGIG (reference sequence). Trimming took 2 bases from V and 3 from J, leaving 8 bases between them. The CDR3 loop is CAWSLQGYEQYF. CDR3 nucleotide sequence: TGTGCCTGGAGTCTACAGGGCTACGAGCAGTACTTC.

V and J are TRBV18 and TRBJ1-2; D not resolved. The CDR3 has 13 residues. Germline-derived CDR1 and CDR2 are KGHSH and LQKENI. Trimming stripped 0 bases from V and 12 bases from J, with 14 bases between. CDR3 nucleotides: TGTGCCAGCTCACCACCGGTGGCAACCATCCACACCTTC. It specifies CASSPPVATIHTF.

V is TRBV5-4 and J is TRBJ2-5, with 9 bases aligning to TRBD1. Germline values: CDR1 SGHNT, CDR2 YYREEE (reference sequence). After removal of 6 bases from V and 7 bases from J, the junction contained 10 bases not matched to a gene. The CDR3 contains 14 residues. CDR3: CASTPGQGFATQYF. The CDR3 bases are TGTGCCAGCACCCCCGGACAGGGGTTCGCGACCCAGTACTTC.

This rearrangement joins TRBV7-2 to TRBJ2-7, with D maybe TRBD1 (7 bases). The germline CDR1 and CDR2 sequences are SGHTA and FQGNSA. The CDR3 runs 14 residues. V shed 1 base and J shed 4 bases, with 11 bases lying between them. The CDR3 sequence: CASSLDRGGYEQYF. The CDR3 bases are TGTGCCAGCAGCTTAGACAGGGGAGGTTACGAGCAGTACTTC.

In this sample, this clone turned up a few times. J is TRBJ1-5 and V is TRBV5-5; TRBD1 might be the D (5 bases). This CDR3 is built from 16 residues. Trimming stripped 2 bases from V and 2 bases from J, with 14 bases between. Germline loops: CDR1 SGHKS, CDR2 YYEKEE (reference sequence). The CDR3 nucleotides read TGTGCCAGCAGCTTAGGGAATTTAGGGGGCAATCAGCCCCAGCATTTT. It translates to CASSLGNLGGNQPQHF.

The rearrangement links TRBV5-1 to TRBJ2-7; TRBD1 agrees at 8 bases. The CDR3 totals 13 residues. In germline, CDR1 is SGHRS, CDR2 YFSETQ. The ends lost 2 bases at V and 6 bases at J; junction bases unmatched: 4. This CDR3 is CASSFTGTGEQYV. In DNA, the CDR3 is TGCGCCAGCAGCTTTACAGGGACAGGCGAGCAGTACGTC.

The J gene is TRBJ2-1, the V gene TRBV6-2 or TRBV6-3, with a tentative D call TRBD1 (5 bases). Trimming took 5 bases from V and 6 from J, leaving 14 bases between them. In germline, CDR1 is MNHEY, CDR2 SVGEGT. There are 14 residues in the CDR3. CDR3 nucleotide sequence: TGTGCCAGCAGTATCGGACAAGATTTCAATGAGCAGTTCTTC. Its protein product is CASSIGQDFNEQFF.

This sequence joins TRBV5-4 and TRBJ2-1; D gene uncertain. Trimming cost V 1 base and J 0 bases, with 8 bases left between them. CDR1 SGHNT and CDR2 YYREEE come from the germline V gene (reference sequence). This CDR3 is built from 15 residues. The CDR3 DNA follows: TGTGCCAGCAGCTTGTCGGTAAGCTCCTACAATGAGCAGTTCTTC. It codes for CASSLSVSSYNEQFF. Together with reference TRBV5-4 and TRBJ2-1, the CDR3 gives the full variable domain: ETGVTQSPTHLIKTRGQQVTLRCSSQSGHNTVSWYQQALGQGPQFIFQYYREEENGRGNFPPRFSGLQFPNYSSELNVNALELDDSALYLCASSLSVSSYNEQFFGPGTRLTVL.

The chain recombines TRBV11-3 with TRBJ2-2; D gene unclear. The CDR3 spans 15 residues. Germline-derived CDR1 and CDR2 are SGHNT and YENEEA. The germline V and J ends were trimmed by 6 bases and 0 bases, with 11 bases remaining between them. The CDR3 loop reads CASSVDGTNTGELFF. CDR3 bases: TGTGCCAGCAGTGTCGACGGTACGAACACCGGGGAGCTGTTTTTT.

The chain is built from TRBV5-6 and TRBJ1-6; tentatively, D is TRBD1 (6 bases). The CDR3 runs to 14 residues. The germline V gene has CDR1 SGHDT and CDR2 YYEEEE. V gave up 2 bases and J gave up 8 bases, with 11 bases separating them. The CDR3 region is CASSLQGSYSPLHF. In DNA, the CDR3 is TGTGCCAGCAGCTTACAGGGTTCGTATTCACCCCTCCACTTT.

This chain connects TRBV6-5 to TRBJ1-2; D remains ambiguous. The V end was cut by 7 bases, the J end by 6 bases, with 21 bases between. The CDR3 runs to 15 residues. Germline lookup yields CDR1 MNHEY and CDR2 SVGAGI. The CDR3 nucleotides are TGTGCCAGCAACTCGCCCCACGACTATTTAAATGGCTACACCTTC. This translates into CASNSPHDYLNGYTF.

This rearrangement joins TRBV7-9 to TRBJ2-7, with TRBD2 matching 12 bases. Losses at the gene ends were 4 bases for V and 1 base for J; bases not matched to a gene: 2. The CDR3 is made up of 15 amino acids. Per the germline V gene, CDR1 is SEHNR and CDR2 is FQNEAQ (reference sequence). The CDR3 coding sequence is TGTGCCAGCAGCTCCGGGACTAGCGGGTCCTACGAGCAGTACTTC. Its translation: CASSSGTSGSYEQYF.

V gene TRBV7-9 combines with J gene TRBJ2-3; D gene ambiguous. V lost 0 bases to trimming and J lost 4 bases, with 8 bases between them. This CDR3 is 14 amino acids long. Per germline, CDR1 SEHNR and CDR2 FQNEAQ (reference sequence). CDR3 bases: TGTGCCAGCAGCTTAGCGCGTAGGGCAGATACGCAGTATTTT. It yields the protein CASSLARRADTQYF.

In this sample, this clone turned up a few times. The chain joins TRBV6-1 to TRBJ2-2, with 8 bases that match TRBD1. V was pared by 0 bases and J by 3 bases, with 6 bases of the junction left unmatched. Germline V lookup: CDR1 MNHNS, CDR2 SASEGT. This CDR3 has 17 amino acids. The CDR3 DNA sequence: TGTGCCAGCAGTGAAGCGCGGAGGACAGGGTACACCGGGGAGCTGTTTTTT. Translating it yields CASSEARRTGYTGELFF.

The chain recombines TRBV5-6 with TRBJ2-3; 14 bases fit TRBD2. V gave up 3 bases and J gave up 3 bases; unmatched junction bases: 3. Germline V gene data show CDR1 as SGHDT and CDR2 as YYEEEE. The CDR3 runs 16 residues. CDR3 bases: TGTGCCAGCAGCTGGGGACTAGCGGGGGTAACAGATACGCAGTATTTT. As protein: CASSWGLAGVTDTQYF.

The chain links TRBV18 to TRBJ2-1; tentatively, D is TRBD1 or TRBD2 (5 bases each). Germline assignment: CDR1 KGHSH and CDR2 LQKENI. Trimming cost V 3 bases and J 8 bases, with 8 bases left between them. The CDR3 runs 12 residues. The CDR3 nucleotides read TGTGCCAGCTCACCCCTGGGGGATGAGCAGTTCTTC. Encoded protein: CASSPLGDEQFF.

The genes are TRBV29-1 and TRBJ2-7; the match to TRBD1 covers 8 bases. The CDR3 has 14 residues. The V and J ends lost 6 bases and 0 bases, in that order; junction bases with no gene match: 7. Per germline, CDR1 SQVTM and CDR2 ANQGSEA. The CDR3 loop reads CSVAGTGASYEQYF. The CDR3 bases are TGCAGCGTCGCAGGGACAGGAGCCTCCTACGAGCAGTACTTC.

This chain joins TRBV10-3 and TRBJ1-1; D is unclear. Trimming left V 2 bases short and J 5 bases short, with 12 bases between. CDR1 is ENHRY, CDR2 SYGVKD, per germline. The CDR3 contains 14 residues. The CDR3 reads CAISERGSETEAFF. CDR3 DNA: TGTGCCATCAGTGAGCGGGGTAGCGAAACTGAAGCTTTCTTT.

The genes are TRBV19 and TRBJ1-2, with TRBD1 matching 7 bases. Germline-derived CDR1 and CDR2 are LNHDA and SQIVND (reference sequence). Unmatched junction bases numbered 8, after V lost 5 bases and J lost 5 bases. The CDR3 has 14 amino acids. The CDR3 loop reads CASSYTGQLYGYTF. The DNA of the CDR3 is TGTGCCAGTAGTTATACGGGACAGCTTTATGGCTACACCTTC.